The rows below give T cell receptor beta chains drawn from one sample of a study of cytomegalovirus exposure and HLA in healthy donors. TCRdb's table, derived via immunoSEQ multiplex PCR, lists solely in-frame clones and lacks some. The table lists some 160,000 clones, roughly 88% of them singletons. Source material: PBMCs. These receptors all stem from a woman under 30 in good health and CMV-seronegative. Both conserved end residues are part of each CDR3. A D gene is named only where the DNA matches it firmly. Size values are once, few and many counts, or a class for expanded clones, and some rows have none.

j_call clone_size d_call v_call cdr3_length cdr3_nt cdr3_aa
TRBJ1-5 NA NA TRBV4-2 17 TGTGCCAGCAGCCAAGATCAGCGGGCAGATAGCAATCAGCCCCAGCATTTT CASSQDQRADSNQPQHF
TRBJ1-1 NA NA TRBV19 16 TGTGCCAGTACCTCCGGGACACTCCTGTGGGACACTGAAGCTTTCTTT CASTSGTLLWDTEAFF
TRBJ1-4 NA NA TRBV30 13 TGTGCCTGGAGTATGAGCGGTTCCGGAAAACTGTTTTTT CAWSMSGSGKLFF
TRBJ2-7 NA TRBD2 TRBV7-9 16 TGTGCCAGCAGCCTCGGGGCGGGGGGGACCAACTACGAGCAGTACTTC CASSLGAGGTNYEQYF
TRBJ1-5 once TRBD1 TRBV19 17 TGTGCCAGTAGTATCCCCGGGACAGGGGGCTGGAATCAGCCCCAGCATTTT CASSIPGTGGWNQPQHF
TRBJ2-1 NA NA TRBV18 13 TGTGCCAGCTCGTACAATACCCATACCCAATCCTTCTTC CASSYNTHTQSFF
TRBJ2-3 NA NA TRBV5-1 16 TGCGCCAGCAGCTTGGGGAATACAGGGAGTGCAGATACGCAGTATTTT CASSLGNTGSADTQYF
TRBJ2-4 NA TRBD1 TRBV6-5 14 TGTGCCAGCAGTTATTTCGGACAGGGGCACATTCAGTACTTC CASSYFGQGHIQYF
TRBJ2-5 NA NA TRBV6-5 14 TGTGCCAGCAGTACCGACAGGTCGGGGGAGACCCAGTACTTC CASSTDRSGETQYF
TRBJ2-7 NA TRBD1 TRBV7-9 14 TGTGCCAGCATCCGGGACAGGAGCTCCTACGAGCAGTACTTC CASIRDRSSYEQYF
TRBJ1-3 few NA TRBV28 17 TGTGCCAGCAGTTTGAGGTCAAAGGGGTTGTGGGGAAACACCATATATTTT CASSLRSKGLWGNTIYF
TRBJ2-7 medium-sized TRBD1 TRBV11-2 17 TGTGCCAGCAGCCCCCTAAACAGGGGCCCGAGCTCCTACGAGCAGTACTTC CASSPLNRGPSSYEQYF
TRBJ1-5 once NA TRBV5-1 16 TGCGCCAGCAGCACGGGGGACGCAGATAGCAATCAGCCCCAGCATTTT CASSTGDADSNQPQHF
TRBJ2-2 NA NA TRBV9 16 TGTGCCAGCAGCGTAGTCCCAGGGAAGAACACCGGGGAGCTGTTTTTT CASSVVPGKNTGELFF
TRBJ1-2 NA NA TRBV2 13 TGTGCCAGCAGTGAAAAGCCAGGGGCTGGCTACACCTTC CASSEKPGAGYTF
TRBJ1-4 NA NA TRBV4-2 17 TGTGCCAGCAGCCAAGCGGTGGGGGGGACGACTAATGAAAAACTGTTTTTT CASSQAVGGTTNEKLFF
TRBJ2-7 NA NA TRBV13 14 TGTGCCAGCAGCTTAAGACACACCTTGCCCGAGCAGTACTTC CASSLRHTLPEQYF